This is a list of T cell receptor beta chains from one sample in a study of control samples from healthy donors and cancer patients. Sequenced by immunoSEQ multiplex PCR; TCRdb stores in-frame clones only, minus some. This sample carries 90,000 to 100,000 clones, roughly 83% of them seen once, and the ten largest clones take more than 9%. Sequenced input: blood. The receptors come from a woman aged 25 to 39 in good health. Both conserved end residues are part of each CDR3. D genes are given only for firm matches. A clone size is listed for some rows: how often the clone was seen (once, few, many), or a class if it is expanded.

clone size	J gene	V gene	D gene	CDR3 protein	CDR3 DNA
NA	TRBJ2-1	TRBV12-3/TRBV12-4	NA	CASSLGRPSEQFF	TGTGCCAGCAGTTTAGGACGGCCCAGTGAGCAGTTCTTC
few	TRBJ1-5	TRBV23-1	NA	CASSQSEQPQHF	TGCGCCAGCAGTCAATCTGAGCAGCCCCAGCATTTT
NA	TRBJ1-1	TRBV5-1	NA	CASSTRVGQNTEAFF	TGCGCCAGCAGCACCAGGGTAGGGCAGAACACTGAAGCTTTCTTT
NA	TRBJ2-1	TRBV12-3/TRBV12-4	NA	CASSFEGNEQFF	TGTGCCAGCAGTTTCGAGGGAAATGAGCAGTTCTTC
NA	TRBJ1-1	TRBV18	TRBD1	CASSATTGEGTEAFF	TGTGCCAGCTCAGCAACGACAGGGGAGGGGACTGAAGCTTTCTTT
medium-sized	TRBJ2-1	TRBV29-1	TRBD1	CSVGQGRNEQFF	TGCAGCGTAGGACAGGGGAGGAATGAGCAGTTCTTC
NA	TRBJ2-1	TRBV10-1	TRBD1	CASGDRGDEQFF	TGCGCCAGCGGTGACAGGGGCGATGAGCAGTTCTTC
NA	TRBJ2-3	TRBV9	NA	CASSERGRLPGGTDTQYF	TGTGCCAGCAGCGAGAGGGGTCGGTTACCAGGGGGCACAGATACGCAGTATTTT
NA	TRBJ2-5	TRBV18	TRBD2	CASATSGGATAQETQYF	TGTGCCAGCGCGACTAGCGGGGGGGCCACGGCCCAAGAGACCCAGTACTTC
NA	TRBJ2-6	TRBV5-1	NA	CASSLVAGANVLTF	TGCGCCAGCAGCTTGGTTGCTGGGGCCAACGTCCTGACTTTC
NA	TRBJ1-1	TRBV4-1	NA	CASSQEGAANTEAFF	TGCGCCAGCAGCCAAGAGGGGGCGGCGAACACTGAAGCTTTCTTT
NA	TRBJ1-2	TRBV7-2	NA	CASSLVGGNGYTF	TGTGCCAGCAGCTTAGTGGGGGGCAATGGCTACACCTTC
NA	TRBJ1-5	TRBV3-1/TRBV3-2	NA	CASSPVVSNQPQHF	TGTGCCAGCAGCCCGGTCGTTAGCAATCAGCCCCAGCATTTT
NA	TRBJ1-1	TRBV9	TRBD1	CASSERDRGNTEAFF	TGTGCCAGCAGCGAGAGGGACAGGGGCAACACTGAAGCTTTCTTT
NA	TRBJ1-4	TRBV6-5	NA	CASSALSKGEKLFF	TGTGCCAGCAGCGCCCTCTCTAAAGGAGAAAAACTGTTTTTT
once	TRBJ1-2	TRBV30	NA	CAWSVAGARGYTF	TGTGCCTGGAGTGTCGCAGGGGCGCGTGGCTACACCTTC
NA	TRBJ1-2	TRBV5-6	NA	CASSRSITGFYGYTF	TGTGCCAGCAGCCGGTCAATTACAGGGTTTTATGGCTACACCTTC
NA	TRBJ2-3	TRBV7-2	NA	CASSPAGSRTDTQYF	TGTGCCAGCAGCCCCGCAGGGTCCCGCACAGATACGCAGTATTTT
NA	TRBJ2-2	TRBV2	TRBD1	CASKLDRAAGELFF	TGTGCCAGCAAATTGGACAGGGCTGCCGGGGAGCTGTTTTTT
once	TRBJ2-1	TRBV4-1	TRBD1	CASSQSPGQGYNEQFF	TGCGCCAGCAGCCAATCTCCGGGACAGGGGTACAATGAGCAGTTCTTC
NA	TRBJ2-3	TRBV11-3	NA	CASSSMGGDTQYF	TGTGCCAGCAGCTCCATGGGGGGAGATACGCAGTATTTT
few	TRBJ2-3	TRBV19	NA	CASSQGNTDTQYF	TGTGCCAGTAGTCAGGGTAACACAGATACGCAGTATTTT
few	TRBJ1-3	TRBV11-2	TRBD1	CASSSIFRDSGNTIYF	TGTGCCAGCAGCTCGATATTCCGGGACAGCGGAAACACCATATATTTT
few	TRBJ1-1	TRBV5-1	TRBD1	CASSDTGTGKAFF	TGCGCCAGCAGTGATACCGGGACAGGGAAAGCTTTCTTT
once	TRBJ2-3	TRBV3-1/TRBV3-2	NA	CASSQGRGPTDTQYF	TGTGCCAGCAGCCAGGGAAGGGGTCCCACAGATACGCAGTATTTT
many	TRBJ2-3	TRBV5-6	NA	CASSFGEVTDTQYF	TGTGCCAGCAGCTTCGGAGAAGTCACAGATACGCAGTATTTT
NA	TRBJ2-2	TRBV29-1	NA	CSGGGQAGGELFF	TGCAGCGGCGGGGGACAGGCCGGCGGGGAGCTGTTTTTT
many	TRBJ2-5	TRBV14	NA	CASSQLTGRQETQYF	TGTGCCAGCAGCCAGCTGACAGGGAGGCAAGAGACCCAGTACTTC
NA	TRBJ1-1	TRBV9	TRBD1	CASSVDDRGLGNTEAFF	TGTGCCAGCAGCGTAGATGACAGGGGGCTTGGGAACACTGAAGCTTTCTTT
NA	TRBJ1-2	TRBV5-1	TRBD1	CASSSGQGAQGYTF	TGCGCCAGCAGCTCCGGACAGGGGGCGCAAGGCTACACCTTC
NA	TRBJ2-5	TRBV18	NA	CASSPIPETQYF	TGTGCCAGCTCACCAATTCCAGAGACCCAGTACTTC
NA	TRBJ2-7	TRBV2	NA	CASKEAGVRNEQYF	TGTGCCAGCAAAGAGGCAGGGGTAAGGAACGAGCAGTACTTC
NA	TRBJ2-3	TRBV6-2/TRBV6-3	NA	CASSTTPVLDTQYF	TGTGCCAGCAGTACCACACCCGTACTGGATACGCAGTATTTT
NA	TRBJ1-4	TRBV10-1	NA	CASSADSANEKLFF	TGCGCCAGCAGTGCGGACAGTGCCAATGAAAAACTGTTTTTT
NA	TRBJ2-4	TRBV5-8	NA	CASSARAGQRENAQYF	TGTGCCAGCAGCGCGAGGGCCGGACAGCGGGAAAACGCTCAGTACTTC
few	TRBJ2-7	TRBV6-5	TRBD2	CASSPSGNLYEQYF	TGTGCCAGCAGTCCCAGCGGGAATCTCTACGAGCAGTACTTC
NA	TRBJ2-5	TRBV3-1/TRBV3-2	NA	CASSLGETQYF	TGTGCCAGCAGCCTGGGAGAGACCCAGTACTTC
NA	TRBJ2-1	TRBV27	TRBD1	CASGATGWNEQFF	TGTGCCAGCGGAGCGACAGGGTGGAATGAGCAGTTCTTC
NA	TRBJ2-2	TRBV5-6	NA	CASSLRGAMSGELFF	TGTGCCAGCAGCTTGCGGGGGGCGATGAGCGGGGAGCTGTTTTTT
once	TRBJ1-4	TRBV21-1	NA	CASSKILCEGQRISTNEKLFF	TGTGCCAGCAGCAAAATATTGTGTGAGGGACAGAGAATCTCAACTAATGAAAAACTGTTTTTT
NA	TRBJ1-2	TRBV5-6	NA	CASSLVAGTGGYTF	TGTGCCAGCAGCTTGGTTGCCGGGACCGGCGGCTACACCTTC
NA	TRBJ1-6	TRBV2	TRBD1	CAGRQGRTSPLHF	TGTGCCGGACGACAGGGGAGAACCTCACCCCTCCACTTT